This TCR beta chain derives from a study of blood T cell repertoires in COVID-19 (dated by TCRdb to the early 2020s). Background on the whole study: Samples from collaborators originated in the United States, Italy and Spain and spanned both the acute and convalescent phases of COVID-19. The repertoires were made available in a free public database intended to serve as a resource for research on the immune response to SARS-CoV-2. A de-identified subject ID, COVID-19 status, age in years and sex were almost always included in the sample metadata. Where HLA class I and class II types were available, the types were taken from metadata supplied by the sample provider, not from assay-based typing. The samples were drawn from two sources: the first 160 participants of the ongoing ImmuneRACE study, and approximately 1,300 subjects contributed by 6 global collaborators. The material from the prospective study consisted of cDNA or gDNA derived from T cells, B-cell-depleted T cells, or PBMCs. Deeply sampled blood TCRbeta repertoires from subjects exposed to, actively infected with, or recovered from COVID-19 were included in the dataset.

On this clone: The antigen it recognizes is unknown. One base away there is no much larger clone; base qualities are not given.

Here V drops 1 base and J drops 4 bases, and the junction holds 5 bases not matched to any gene. The CDR3 starts with the cysteine, ends with the phenylalanine, and has 15 residues. The CDR3 DNA has 45 bases and is translated from base 1. From a lookup of the germline V gene, CDR1 and CDR2 are SGHDN and FVKESK. TCRbeta CDR3 regions were amplified from genomic DNA using the immunoSEQ Assay, a bias-controlled multiplex PCR. In the paper's pipeline: Within the assay, amplification of reference gene primers was used to estimate how many nucleated cells each sample contained. Sequence reads were collapsed and filtered to measure the absolute abundance of every unique TCRbeta CDR3 rearrangement. For each sample, productive Simpson clonality was calculated by taking the square root of Simpson's diversity index across productive rearrangements. This immuneACCESS table, as held by TCRdb, lists in-frame sequences with V and J called but not all clones. Of the missing ones, under half trace to an unresolved V gene in checked studies; the others have no known cause. Clone size and the V and J calls come from that table; the DNA yielded D and trimming. The sample table records hundreds of thousands of clones; roughly 88% of these occur just once. The ten largest clonotypes hold about 8.5% of the sample.

Collaborating institutions collected whole blood in K2EDTA tubes following their own protocols. For TCRbeta analysis, collaborators shipped samples as frozen whole blood, isolated PBMCs, or DNA extracted from either of those sample types. General study outcomes and caveats: Clinical and demographic metadata were provided uncurated, with the amount varying by source and participant.

What was sequenced was peripheral blood. This sequence was found in a man in his late teens or twenties with active or convalescent COVID-19. The chain couples TRBV14 to TRBJ1-2, with 8 middle bases fitting TRBD1. The CDR3 protein sequence reads: CASSQGPDRAYGYTF. The DNA reads as follows: TGTGCCAGCAGCCAAGGCCCGGACAGGGCCTATGGCTACACCTTC.